Below, 32 T cell receptor beta chains from the same sample are listed, as sequenced in a study of molecular identifiers for immune sequencing clone quantification. TCRdb reanalysed the PCR reads using MiXCR and keeps one entry per CDR3 protein. The sample includes over 600,000 distinct CDR3 sequences, just under 20% seen only once; the top ten take about 0.9%. Specimen: naive CD8+ T cells from blood, with Jurkat cell RNA spiked in. As to subset: FACS-sorted CD8+CD4-CCR7+CD45RA+ naive T cells. All receptors derive from a human donor in good health. Some libraries in this study had Jurkat cell RNA spiked in.

This clonotype was counted many times. This chain joins TRBV4-3 and TRBJ2-6, with 7 bases fitting TRBD2. The CDR3 covers 18 residues. CDR1 LGHNA and CDR2 YSLEER come from the germline V gene. Losses at the gene ends were 0 bases for V and 1 base for J; bases not matched to a gene: 6. The CDR3 region has the DNA TGCGCCAGCAGCCAAGAGGCCGCGGGAGTGTCTGGGGCCAACGTCCTGACTTTC. Its translation: CASSQEAAGVSGANVLTF.

Many counts were recorded for this clonotype. This chain connects TRBV5-4 to TRBJ2-3, with 10 bases that match TRBD2. Germline V gene data show CDR1 as SGHNT and CDR2 as YYREEE (reference sequence). The ends lost 5 bases at V and 6 bases at J; junction bases unmatched: 12. CDR3 length equals 16 residues. CDR3 nucleotide sequence: TGTGCCAGCAGGATGGCGCTAGCGGGAGTGATGGATACGCAGTATTTT. It codes for CASRMALAGVMDTQYF.

This clonotype was recorded at least ten times. This chain uses TRBV7-9 with TRBJ2-3; 9 positions agree with TRBD2. This CDR3 has 16 residues. Germline-derived CDR1 and CDR2 are SEHNR and FQNEAQ (reference sequence). V lost 4 bases and J lost 6; bases outside the gene matches: 11. Here the CDR3 DNA reads TGTGCCAGCAGCTACACAGCGGGGGGCCGATGGGATACGCAGTATTTT. Amino acid sequence: CASSYTAGGRWDTQYF.

In its sample, this clonotype was seen many times. The rearrangement uses TRBV5-1 and TRBJ2-7; no reliable D call. Germline V CDR1 and CDR2: SGHRS, YFSETQ. V lost 5 bases and J 3 bases, leaving 12 bases between the germline ends. This CDR3 has 13 residues. CDR3 DNA sequence: TGCGCCAGCAGACGTATGGAAGACTACGAGCAGTACTTC. Translating gives CASRRMEDYEQYF.

This clonotype has a handful of counts. CDR3 in amino acids: CASSPRQGDNEKLFF. CDR3 nucleotides: TGTGCCAGCAGCCCCAGACAGGGTGACAATGAAAAACTGTTTTTT. The gene calls are TRBV9 and TRBJ1-4; 7 nucleotides match TRBD1. V lost 4 bases and J lost 5; bases outside the gene matches: 8. CDR1 SGDLS and CDR2 YYNGEE come from the germline V gene. The CDR3 runs 15 residues.

This clonotype was counted a single time. The chain carries TRBV27 and TRBJ2-1; TRBD2 is a possible D gene (6 bases). Germline V CDR1 and CDR2: MNHEY, SMNVEV (reference sequence). V lost 1 base, J lost 7 bases, and 14 bases lay in between. CDR3 length: 15 amino acids. The CDR3 DNA follows: TGTGCCAGCAGTTTATACGCCCCTGGAGGGAATGAGCAGTTCTTC. Translated: CASSLYAPGGNEQFF.

The genes are TRBV7-9 and TRBJ1-1; no definite D call. Trimming took off 3 bases at V and 1 base at J, with 12 bases between the two ends. The V gene's germline CDR1 is SEHNR and CDR2 FQNEAQ (reference sequence). This CDR3 is built from 15 residues. The CDR3 here is CASSFPPTKNTEAFF. DNA for the CDR3: TGTGCCAGCAGCTTTCCCCCTACAAAGAACACTGAAGCTTTCTTT.

The chain's CDR3 is CASSTTSGRGRDNEQFF. The CDR3 nucleotides read TGTGCCAGCAGCACTACTAGCGGGAGAGGTAGAGACAATGAGCAGTTCTTC. The chain is built from TRBV12-3 or TRBV12-4 and TRBJ2-1, with 11 bases identical to TRBD2. With 6 bases clipped from V and 5 bases from J, the junction kept 12 bases outside the gene matches. The CDR3 sequence is 17 residues long.

With respect to this clonotype: A read error may explain this, as a much larger clone is one base away. V is TRBV21-1 and J is TRBJ1-1. TRBV21-1 is assigned pseudogene status. The CDR3 totals 14 residues. CDR3 amino acids: CASGREPMNTEAFF. CDR3 nucleotide sequence: TGTGCCAGCGGCCGAGAACCCATGAACACTGAAGCTTTCTTT.

V is TRBV7-6 and J is TRBJ1-1; 10 nucleotides agree with TRBD1. CDR1 SGHVS and CDR2 FNYEAQ come from the germline V gene. V lost 1 base to trimming and J lost 5 bases; unmatched junction nucleotides: 10. This CDR3 region has 17 residues. The CDR3 loop reads CASSLGGVGQGRTEAFF. In DNA, the CDR3 is TGTGCCAGCAGCTTAGGCGGAGTGGGACAGGGGCGAACTGAAGCTTTCTTT.

This clonotype was counted a few times. The rearrangement links TRBV27 to TRBJ1-1; a possible D gene is TRBD1 (6 bases). The CDR3 is 16 amino acids. V shed 8 bases and J shed 4 bases, with 23 bases lying between them. CDR1 is MNHEY, CDR2 SMNVEV, per germline (reference sequence). The DNA for the CDR3 is TGTGCCAGCGGACAACAGGGTCTAAGGGTTGGCACTGAAGCTTTCTTT. Amino acids: CASGQQGLRVGTEAFF.

This clonotype has ten or more counts. The chain employs TRBV3-1 and TRBJ1-1; weak D call: TRBD1 (5 bases). Germline-derived CDR1 and CDR2 are LGHDT and YNNKEL (reference sequence). V was clipped by 4 bases and J by 4 bases, with 10 bases between them. CDR3 length equals 13 residues. The DNA of the CDR3 is TGTGCCAGCAGCCCGGGACTGATCACTGAAGCTTTCTTT. It translates to CASSPGLITEAFF.

A word on this clonotype: A clone one base away is much larger, so this may be a read error. The J gene is TRBJ1-2, the V gene TRBV7-9; D unresolved. The CDR3 runs to 18 residues. Germline-derived CDR1 and CDR2 are SEHNR and FQNEAQ (reference sequence). CDR3 nucleotides: TGTGCCAGCAGCTTAGATTTTATGGGTCCGAGCCCCATTTATGGCAACACCTTC. Translating it yields CASSLDFMGPSPIYGNTF.

Of note for this clonotype: A much more abundant neighbour one base away suggests this may be a read error. No conserved phenylalanine or tryptophan is present at the end of the CDR3, so a read error is the likely explanation. V usage is TRBV2 and J usage is TRBJ1-5; D gene unclear. CDR1 is SNHLY and CDR2 is FYNNEI in the germline V gene. The CDR3 is made up of 16 amino acids. V lost 7 bases, J lost 7 bases, and 23 bases lay in between. The CDR3 region is CASTTRRTELRQPQHS. For the CDR3, the DNA is TGTGCCAGCACGACTCGTCGAACCGAGTTAAGGCAGCCCCAGCATTCT.

This clonotype was picked up a small number of times. The chain recombines TRBV29-1 with TRBJ2-7; TRBD2 might be the D (5 bases). There are 14 residues in the CDR3. Germline assignment: CDR1 SQVTM and CDR2 ANQGSEA. The V end was cut by 2 bases, the J end by 2 bases, with 13 bases between. CDR3 DNA sequence: TGCAGCGTTGAATTGGAGGTCGGAACCTACGAGCAGTACTTC. Its protein product is CSVELEVGTYEQYF.

This clonotype was detected ten times or more. The V and J genes are TRBV7-9 and TRBJ2-7, with D unresolved. Germline CDR1 and CDR2: SEHNR and FQNEAQ (reference sequence). Trimming pared 1 base from V and 6 bases from J, leaving 13 bases between. This CDR3 is built from 14 residues. DNA for the CDR3: TGTGCCAGCAGCTTAGTTACGCGTCCGTTCGAGCAGTACTTC. Translating gives CASSLVTRPFEQYF.

This clonotype was recorded at least ten times. This chain connects TRBV4-1 to TRBJ2-4; D is undetermined. The CDR3 loop spans 14 amino acids. Germline CDR1 MGHRA, CDR2 YSYEKL. Trimming removed 3 bases at V and 9 bases at J, with 15 bases between. In nucleotides, the CDR3 is TGCGCCAGCAGCCAGCAACTCTCAGGAGCCATTCAGTACTTC. This encodes CASSQQLSGAIQYF.

There are a few counts of this clonotype. The V call is TRBV4-3, the J call TRBJ1-4; D is unclear. Deletions cut 3 bases from V and 6 bases from J, with 17 bases between. This CDR3 is 16 amino acids long. Looked up from germline, CDR1 is LGHNA and CDR2 is YSLEER. CDR3 bases: TGCGCCAGCAGCCAGGCTACAGACCCAGGATATGAAAAACTGTTTTTT. Translation gives CASSQATDPGYEKLFF.

This clonotype was observed many times. The chain carries TRBV5-6 and TRBJ2-3, with 13 bases aligning to TRBD2. Trimming at V came to 4 bases and at J to 2 bases, leaving 10 bases not matched to a gene. The CDR3 runs 18 residues. Germline CDR1 SGHDT, CDR2 YYEEEE. The DNA of the CDR3 is TGTGCCAGCAGCCAATTAAACGGACTAGCGGGGGCCACAGATACGCAGTATTTT. It encodes CASSQLNGLAGATDTQYF.

On this clonotype: One end of the junction varies from germline; a read error may be responsible. The chain couples TRBV12-3 or TRBV12-4 to TRBJ1-4, with a weak D call TRBD1 (5 bases). The CDR3 has 11 amino acids. The CDR3 nucleotides are TGTTCCAGCAGTTTTGGGGCCTGGGTGAGATTT. Its translation is CSSSFGAWVRF.

V usage is TRBV7-9 and J usage is TRBJ2-1; the D gene is possibly TRBD1 (6 bases). CDR3 size: 17 residues. Germline V gene sequence: CDR1 SEHNR, CDR2 FQNEAQ (reference sequence). V was cut by 7 bases and J by 5 bases, with 24 bases left in between. CDR3 in DNA: TGTGCCAGCACCCGAGACTTACAGGGAAGCCCCCACAATGAGCAGTTCTTC. Its translation is CASTRDLQGSPHNEQFF.

This clonotype was seen many times. The junction does not match germline at one end; this may be a read error. This sequence joins TRBV7-8 and TRBJ1-4, with 9 nucleotides matching TRBD1. CDR1 is SGHVS, CDR2 FQNEAQ, per germline. The CDR3 covers 17 residues. The CDR3 region is CASSLETGQGSNEKLFF. The CDR3 DNA is TGTGCCAGCAGCTTAGAGACGGGACAGGGTTCTAACGAAAAACTGTTTTTT.

This clonotype has ten or more counts. This chain connects TRBV6-1 to TRBJ1-5, with TRBD1 matching over 10 bases. This CDR3 has 15 amino acids. Germline V CDR1 and CDR2: MNHNS, SASEGT. V gave up 5 bases and J gave up 10 bases; unmatched junction bases: 11. CDR3 in amino acids: CASSPGQGLVYPQHF. For the CDR3, the DNA is TGTGCCAGCAGTCCGGGACAGGGGCTGGTTTACCCCCAGCATTTT.

The chain carries TRBV11-2 and TRBJ1-6; D is uncertain. This CDR3 has 16 residues. The germline V and J ends were trimmed by 5 bases and 3 bases, with 14 bases remaining between them. Germline V lookup: CDR1 SGHAT, CDR2 FQNNGV. The chain's CDR3 is CASSLETLNYNSPLHF. The CDR3 DNA reads as TGTGCCAGCAGCCTTGAGACGCTTAACTATAATTCACCCCTCCACTTT. The full variable domain, its missing parts supplied by reference TRBV11-2 and TRBJ1-6, is EAGVAQSPRYKIIEKRQSVAFWCNPISGHATLYWYQQILGQGPKLLIQFQNNGVVDDSQLPKDRFSAERLKGVDSTLKIQPAKLEDSAVYLCASSLETLNYNSPLHFGNGTRLTVT.

This clonotype came up a few times. The gene calls are TRBV5-1 and TRBJ2-3; TRBD1 agrees at 7 bases. J gave up 2 bases and V 5 bases, and 8 bases lay outside the gene matches. Germline CDR1 and CDR2: SGHRS and YFSETQ. CDR3 length: 15 residues. The CDR3 here is CASRATGPPTDTQYF. The CDR3 region has the DNA TGCGCCAGCAGAGCGACAGGGCCACCCACAGATACGCAGTATTTT.

This clonotype was found many times. CDR3 coding DNA: TGCAGTGCTAGTTTTCCCCCGCTAGCGGGGCTAAGCACAGATACGCAGTATTTT. Translated: CSASFPPLAGLSTDTQYF. This chain connects TRBV20-1 to TRBJ2-3, with 9 bases fitting TRBD2. V dropped 3 bases and J dropped 0; count of bases not matched to a gene: 13. This CDR3 has 18 amino acids. Looked up from germline, CDR1 is DFQATT and CDR2 is SNEGSKA (reference sequence).

The V gene is TRBV5-1, the J gene TRBJ1-1, with TRBD1 matching over 7 bases. J was trimmed by 3 bases and V by 0 bases; bases with no gene match: 11. The germline V gene encodes CDR1 SGHRS and CDR2 YFSETQ. The CDR3 is made up of 17 amino acids. CDR3 loop: CASSLDVGARGYTEAFF. The DNA of the CDR3 is TGCGCCAGCAGCTTGGATGTTGGGGCCAGGGGGTACACTGAAGCTTTCTTT.

This clonotype was counted only a few times. A much larger clone sits a single nucleotide away, making a read error possible. J is TRBJ1-5 and V is TRBV30; D gene ambiguous. Trimming removed 2 bases from V and 3 bases from J, with 8 bases in between. The CDR3 is made up of 13 amino acids. Germline values: CDR1 GTSNPN, CDR2 SVGIG (reference sequence). This CDR3 reads CAWSIGYNQPQHF. CDR3 DNA sequence: TGTGCCTGGAGTATCGGGTACAATCAGCCCCAGCATTTT. The whole variable domain, remainder taken from reference TRBV30 and TRBJ1-5, is SQTIHQWPATLVQPVGSPLSLECTVEGTSNPNLYWYRQAAGRGLQLLFYSVGIGQISSEVPQNLSASRPQDRQFILSSKKLLLSDSGFYLCAWSIGYNQPQHFGDGTRLSIL.

A few counts support this clonotype. This rearrangement joins TRBV4-3 to TRBJ2-7; tentatively, D is TRBD2 (6 bases). Germline V gene lookup returns CDR1 LGHNA and CDR2 YSLEER. The length of the CDR3 is 16 residues. The V end was cut by 0 bases, the J end by 2 bases, with 14 bases between. The CDR3 loop reads CASSQDWAGTAYEQYF. Written as DNA, the CDR3 is TGCGCCAGCAGCCAAGATTGGGCGGGAACGGCCTACGAGCAGTACTTC.

This clonotype was recorded at least ten times. The chain combines TRBV6-5 with TRBJ2-7; the match to TRBD1 covers 8 bases. Trimming at V came to 0 bases and at J to 5 bases, leaving 6 bases not matched to a gene. Germline V gives CDR1 MNHEY, CDR2 SVGAGI. The CDR3 covers 15 residues. DNA for the CDR3: TGTGCCAGCAGTTACTCCGGGGACAGGAGCGACGAGCAGTACTTC. This codes for CASSYSGDRSDEQYF.

The V and J genes are TRBV27 and TRBJ2-2; D unclear. The CDR3 has 14 residues. Germline-derived CDR1 and CDR2 are MNHEY and SMNVEV (reference sequence). V was pared by 6 bases and J by 5 bases, with 13 bases between. Here the CDR3 reads CASRLGIGTGELFF. CDR3 coding DNA: TGTGCCAGCAGACTTGGGATTGGGACCGGGGAGCTGTTTTTT.

This clonotype was detected many times. The J gene is TRBJ1-5, the V gene TRBV9, with D tentatively TRBD1 (5 bases). From germline, CDR1 is SGDLS and CDR2 YYNGEE. Trimming cost V 5 bases and J 6 bases, with 18 bases left between them. This CDR3 comprises 15 residues. CDR3 region: CASSLSGLVSQPQHF. CDR3 bases: TGTGCCAGCAGTCTCTCAGGGTTGGTCTCTCAGCCCCAGCATTTT.